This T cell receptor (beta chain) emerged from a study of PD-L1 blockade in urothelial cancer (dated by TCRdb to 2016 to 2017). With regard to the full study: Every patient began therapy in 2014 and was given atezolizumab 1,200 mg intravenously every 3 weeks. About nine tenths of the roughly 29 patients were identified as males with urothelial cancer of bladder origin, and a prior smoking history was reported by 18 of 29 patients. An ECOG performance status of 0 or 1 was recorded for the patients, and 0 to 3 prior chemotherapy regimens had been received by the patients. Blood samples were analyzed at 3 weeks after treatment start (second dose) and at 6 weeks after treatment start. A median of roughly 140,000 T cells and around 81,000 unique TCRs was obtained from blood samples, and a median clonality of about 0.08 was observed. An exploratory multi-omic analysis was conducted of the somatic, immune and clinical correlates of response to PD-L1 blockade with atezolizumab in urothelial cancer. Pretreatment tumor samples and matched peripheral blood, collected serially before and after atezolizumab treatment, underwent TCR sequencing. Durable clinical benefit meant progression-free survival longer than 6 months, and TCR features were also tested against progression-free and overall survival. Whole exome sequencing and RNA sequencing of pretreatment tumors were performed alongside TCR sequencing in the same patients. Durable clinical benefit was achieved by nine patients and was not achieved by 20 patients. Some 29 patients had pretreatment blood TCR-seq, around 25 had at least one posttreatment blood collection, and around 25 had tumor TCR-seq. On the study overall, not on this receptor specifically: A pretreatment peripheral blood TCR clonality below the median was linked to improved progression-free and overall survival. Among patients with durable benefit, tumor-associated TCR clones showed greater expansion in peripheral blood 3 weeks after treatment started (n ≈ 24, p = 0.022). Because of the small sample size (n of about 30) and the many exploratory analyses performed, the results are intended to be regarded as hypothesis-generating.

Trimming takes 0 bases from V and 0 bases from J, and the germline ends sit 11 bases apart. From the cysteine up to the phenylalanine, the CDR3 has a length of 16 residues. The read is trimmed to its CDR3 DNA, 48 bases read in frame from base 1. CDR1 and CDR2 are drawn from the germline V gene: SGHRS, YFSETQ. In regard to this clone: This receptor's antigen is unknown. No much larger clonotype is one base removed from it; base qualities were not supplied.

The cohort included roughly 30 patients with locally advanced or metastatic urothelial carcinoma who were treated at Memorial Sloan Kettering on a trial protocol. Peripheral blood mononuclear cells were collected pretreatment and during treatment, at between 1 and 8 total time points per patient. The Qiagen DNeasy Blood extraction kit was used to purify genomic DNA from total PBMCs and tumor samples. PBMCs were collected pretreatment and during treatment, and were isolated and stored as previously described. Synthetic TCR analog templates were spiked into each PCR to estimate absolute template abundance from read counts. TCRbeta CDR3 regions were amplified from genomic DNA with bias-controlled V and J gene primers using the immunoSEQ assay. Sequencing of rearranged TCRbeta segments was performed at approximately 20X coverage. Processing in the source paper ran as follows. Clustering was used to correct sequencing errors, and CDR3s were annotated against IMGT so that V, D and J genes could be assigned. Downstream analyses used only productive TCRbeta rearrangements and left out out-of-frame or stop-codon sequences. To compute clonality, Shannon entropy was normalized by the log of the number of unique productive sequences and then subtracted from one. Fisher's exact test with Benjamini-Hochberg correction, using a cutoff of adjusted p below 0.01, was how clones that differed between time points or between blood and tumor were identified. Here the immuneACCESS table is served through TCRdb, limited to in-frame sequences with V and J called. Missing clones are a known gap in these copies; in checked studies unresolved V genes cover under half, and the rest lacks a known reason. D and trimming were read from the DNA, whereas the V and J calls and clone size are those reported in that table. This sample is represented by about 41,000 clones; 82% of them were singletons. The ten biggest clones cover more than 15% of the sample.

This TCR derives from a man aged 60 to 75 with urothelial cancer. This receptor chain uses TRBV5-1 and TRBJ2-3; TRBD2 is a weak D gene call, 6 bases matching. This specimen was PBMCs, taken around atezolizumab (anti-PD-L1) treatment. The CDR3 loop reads CASSLVGGSSTDTQYF. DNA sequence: TGCGCCAGCAGCTTGGTTGGGGGGTCTAGCACAGATACGCAGTATTTT. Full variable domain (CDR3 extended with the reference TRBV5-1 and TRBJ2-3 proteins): KAGVTQTPRYLIKTRGQQVTLSCSPISGHRSVSWYQQTPGQGLQFLFEYFSETQRNKGNFPGRFSGRQFSNSRSEMNVSTLELGDSALYLCASSLVGGSSTDTQYFGPGTRLTVL.